Presented here are 7 T cell receptor beta chains from one specimen sequenced in a study of T cells in Graves' hyperthyroidism and ophthalmopathy. Researchers amplified the TCR beta CDR3 regions from RNA transcripts. A first-round RT-PCR of the TCR CDR3 used the HTBI primer set. Via MiXCR, TCRdb re-called the multiplex PCR reads, giving one row per CDR3 protein. The sample carries nearly 600,000 distinct CDR3 sequences, about 15% recorded once. Input material: blood. These receptors were collected from a woman aged 25 to 45 with Graves' hyperthyroidism that later progressed to Graves' ophthalmopathy.

This clonotype appeared many times. In DNA, the CDR3 is TGTGCCAGCAGCCTCAGGGAGGGCCCACTGAACACTGAAGCTTTCTTT. It specifies CASSLREGPLNTEAFF. The chain is built from TRBV28 and TRBJ1-1; possible D gene TRBD1, 5 bases. The germline V gene encodes CDR1 MDHEN and CDR2 SYDVKM. V was shortened by 6 bases and J by 0 bases, with 17 bases between the two germline ends. The CDR3 spans 16 residues.

At least ten counts were recorded for this clonotype. The V and J genes are TRBV6-2 or TRBV6-3 and TRBJ1-3, with 9 bases matching TRBD1. V was pared by 8 bases and J by 0 bases, with 5 bases of the junction left unmatched. Per germline, CDR1 MNHEY and CDR2 SVGEGT. There are 15 residues in the CDR3. The CDR3 loop is CASGQGINSGNTIYF. For the CDR3, the DNA is TGTGCCAGCGGACAGGGGATTAACTCTGGAAACACCATATATTTT.

This clonotype has a handful of counts. The chain employs TRBV7-6 and TRBJ2-3; TRBD2 agrees at 7 bases. The CDR3 contains 16 residues. The germline CDR1 and CDR2 sequences are SGHVS and FNYEAQ. Trimming at V came to 3 bases and at J to 6 bases, leaving 12 bases not matched to a gene. The CDR3 reads CASSFRLAEFSDTQYF. CDR3 DNA: TGTGCCAGCAGCTTCCGACTAGCAGAGTTTTCGGATACGCAGTATTTT.

This clonotype was seen only a few times. The chain joins TRBV24-1 to TRBJ2-5; TRBD2 agrees at 8 bases. CDR3 length: 19 amino acids. The germline CDR1 and CDR2 sequences are KGHDR and SFDVKD. V was clipped by 0 bases and J by 2 bases; unmatched bases: 13. In DNA form, the CDR3 reads TGTGCCACCAGTGATTTGTTACTAGCGGATGGGGGAGTACAAGAGACCCAGTACTTC. Its protein product is CATSDLLLADGGVQETQYF.

This clonotype was observed many times. The chain employs TRBV5-8 and TRBJ1-3; TRBD1 matches 7 bases. Trimming cost V 5 bases and J 1 base; bases outside gene matches: 12. The CDR3 covers 17 residues. The germline V gene has CDR1 SGHTS and CDR2 YDEGEE. The CDR3 coding sequence is TGTGCCAGCAGTTCCAGACAGGGCCCTATTTCTGGAAACACCATATATTTT. Translated: CASSSRQGPISGNTIYF.

This clonotype occurred many times. The chain's CDR3 is CASIETGRSYEQYF. Here the CDR3 DNA reads TGTGCCAGCATTGAGACGGGCCGTTCCTACGAGCAGTACTTC. The chain is built from TRBV7-9 and TRBJ2-7; no reliable D call. Per the germline V gene, CDR1 is SEHNR and CDR2 is FQNEAQ (reference sequence). Trimming removed 7 bases from V and 1 base from J, with 14 bases in between. CDR3 size: 14 residues.

This clonotype was seen many times. For the CDR3, the DNA is TGTGCCAGCCTGCCGGGGGGCATCGATGAAAAACTGTTTTTT. This encodes CASLPGGIDEKLFF. V and J are TRBV28 and TRBJ1-4; weak D call: TRBD1 (6 bases). The CDR3 contains 14 residues. CDR1 and CDR2 from the germline V gene are MDHEN and SYDVKM. With 8 bases removed from V and 6 bases from J, the gap between germline ends came to 16 bases.